These 3 T cell receptor beta chains share one sample of origin, sequenced in a study of a mutant IDH1 vaccine in newly diagnosed glioma. Time point specified: week 23, last vaccination. Every vaccination contained 300 ug of the mutant IDH1 20-mer peptide and was paired with topical imiquimod. Data came from immunoSEQ multiplex PCR; TCRdb stores just in-frame clones and leaves some out. The sample carries about 81,000 clones, roughly 85% recorded once. Their recognized antigens are unknown. The starting material was PBMCs, obtained from a glioma patient whose treatment included an IDH1 peptide vaccine. Receptor source: a man aged 25 to 40 with glioma. Some clones in this sample may be carry-over from other donors' samples.

The chain links TRBV28 to TRBJ2-1, with D perhaps matching TRBD1 or TRBD2 (5 bases each). The CDR3 contains 14 residues. Trimming left V 6 bases short and J 8 bases short, with 17 bases between. CDR1 and CDR2 from the germline V gene are MDHEN and SYDVKM. The CDR3 is CASRLPGGWDEQFF. CDR3 coding DNA: TGTGCCAGCAGACTTCCTGGGGGTTGGGATGAGCAGTTCTTC.

This clone was observed a handful of times. The chain has TRBV27 and TRBJ1-1; no reliable D call. Trimming stripped 6 bases from V and 5 bases from J, with 19 bases between. The germline gives CDR1 MNHEY, CDR2 SMNVEV (reference sequence). This CDR3 comprises 15 residues. The CDR3 nucleotides are TGTGCCAGCAGCTACTCGCGTACGGGTTGGACTGAAGCTTTCTTT. Amino acid sequence: CASSYSRTGWTEAFF.

This rearrangement joins TRBV29-1 to TRBJ2-1; perhaps D is TRBD1 or TRBD2 (6 bases each). The CDR3 sequence is 15 residues long. CDR1 and CDR2 from the germline V gene are SQVTM and ANQGSEA. V lost 3 bases and J 2 bases, leaving 14 bases between the germline ends. The CDR3 is CSVEGGNPTYNEQFF. In nucleotides, the CDR3 is TGCAGCGTTGAGGGGGGCAATCCCACCTACAATGAGCAGTTCTTC.